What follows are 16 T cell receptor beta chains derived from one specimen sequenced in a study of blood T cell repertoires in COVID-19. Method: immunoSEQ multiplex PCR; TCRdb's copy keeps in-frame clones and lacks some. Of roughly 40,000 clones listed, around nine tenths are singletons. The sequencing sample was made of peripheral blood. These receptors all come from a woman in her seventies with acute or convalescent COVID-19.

CDR3 sequence: CATSDSLGYQETQYF. The CDR3 bases are TGTGCCACCAGTGATAGTCTCGGGTACCAAGAGACCCAGTACTTC. The chain carries TRBV24-1 and TRBJ2-5, with D uncertain. From germline, CDR1 is KGHDR and CDR2 SFDVKD. CDR3 length: 15 amino acids. V was pared by 3 bases and J by 0 bases, with 10 bases between.

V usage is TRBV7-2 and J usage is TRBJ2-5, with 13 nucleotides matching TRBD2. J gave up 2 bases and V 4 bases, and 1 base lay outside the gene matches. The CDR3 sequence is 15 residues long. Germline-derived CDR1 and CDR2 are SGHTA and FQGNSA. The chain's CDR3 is CASSWTSGGQETQYF. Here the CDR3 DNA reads TGTGCCAGCAGCTGGACTAGCGGGGGACAAGAGACCCAGTACTTC.

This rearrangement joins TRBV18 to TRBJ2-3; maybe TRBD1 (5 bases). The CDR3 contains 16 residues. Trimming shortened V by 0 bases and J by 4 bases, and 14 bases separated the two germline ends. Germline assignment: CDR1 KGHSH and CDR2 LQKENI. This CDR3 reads CASSPPTWEGADTQYF. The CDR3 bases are TGTGCCAGCTCACCACCGACGTGGGAAGGGGCAGATACGCAGTATTTT. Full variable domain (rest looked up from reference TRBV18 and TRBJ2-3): NAGVMQNPRHLVRRRGQEARLRCSPMKGHSHVYWYRQLPEEGLKFMVYLQKENIIDESGMPKERFSAEFPKEGPSILRIQQVVRGDSAAYFCASSPPTWEGADTQYFGPGTRLTVL.

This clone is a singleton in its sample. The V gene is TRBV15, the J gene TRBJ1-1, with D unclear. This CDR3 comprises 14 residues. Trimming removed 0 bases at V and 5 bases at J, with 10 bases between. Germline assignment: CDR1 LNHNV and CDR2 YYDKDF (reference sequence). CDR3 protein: CATSRDFFPTEAFF. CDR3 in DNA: TGTGCCACCAGCAGAGATTTTTTTCCGACTGAAGCTTTCTTT.

DNA for the CDR3: TGTGCCAGCAGAACAGGGGATGCGGCTTTCTTT. Translation gives CASRTGDAAFF. The chain joins TRBV28 to TRBJ1-1; the match to TRBD1 covers 7 bases. Trimming removed 6 bases from V and 11 bases from J; junction bases left unmatched: 6. The CDR3 is 11 residues long. Germline V gene sequence: CDR1 MDHEN, CDR2 SYDVKM.

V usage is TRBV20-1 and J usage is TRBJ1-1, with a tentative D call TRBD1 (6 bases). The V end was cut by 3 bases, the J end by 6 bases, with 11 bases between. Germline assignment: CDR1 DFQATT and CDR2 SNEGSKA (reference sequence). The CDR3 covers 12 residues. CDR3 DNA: TGCAGTGCTAGTGAGGGGGGTGCTGAAGCTTTCTTT. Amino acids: CSASEGGAEAFF.

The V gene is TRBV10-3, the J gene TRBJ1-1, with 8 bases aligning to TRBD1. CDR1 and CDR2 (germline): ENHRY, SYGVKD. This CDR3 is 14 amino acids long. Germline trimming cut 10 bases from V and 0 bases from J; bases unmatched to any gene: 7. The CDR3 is CASRTGRMNTEAFF. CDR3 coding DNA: TGTGCCAGCCGGACAGGGCGGATGAACACTGAAGCTTTCTTT.

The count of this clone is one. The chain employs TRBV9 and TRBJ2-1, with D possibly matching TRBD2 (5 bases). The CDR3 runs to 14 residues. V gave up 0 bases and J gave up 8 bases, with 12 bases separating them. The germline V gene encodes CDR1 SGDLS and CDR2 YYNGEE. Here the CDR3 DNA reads TGTGCCAGCAGCGTAGGGGGAGTCCAGGATGAGCAGTTCTTC. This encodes CASSVGGVQDEQFF.

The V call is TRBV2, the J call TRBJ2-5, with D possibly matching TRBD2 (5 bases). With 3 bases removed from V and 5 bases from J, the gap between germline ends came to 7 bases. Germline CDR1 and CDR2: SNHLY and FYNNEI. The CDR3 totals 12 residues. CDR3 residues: CASSERAETQYF. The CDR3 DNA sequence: TGTGCCAGCAGTGAGAGGGCGGAGACCCAGTACTTC.

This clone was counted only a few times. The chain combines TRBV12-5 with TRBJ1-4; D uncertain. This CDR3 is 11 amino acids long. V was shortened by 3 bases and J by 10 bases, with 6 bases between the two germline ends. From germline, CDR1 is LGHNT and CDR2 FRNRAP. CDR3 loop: CASGFPGKLFF. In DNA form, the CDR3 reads TGTGCTAGTGGTTTTCCCGGAAAACTGTTTTTT.

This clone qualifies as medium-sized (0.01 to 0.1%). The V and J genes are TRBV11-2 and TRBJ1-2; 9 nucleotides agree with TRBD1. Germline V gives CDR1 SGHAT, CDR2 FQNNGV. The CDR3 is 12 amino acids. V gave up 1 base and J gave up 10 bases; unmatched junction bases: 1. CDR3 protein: CASSLGDRVYTF. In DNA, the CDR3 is TGTGCCAGCAGCTTAGGGGACAGGGTCTACACCTTC.

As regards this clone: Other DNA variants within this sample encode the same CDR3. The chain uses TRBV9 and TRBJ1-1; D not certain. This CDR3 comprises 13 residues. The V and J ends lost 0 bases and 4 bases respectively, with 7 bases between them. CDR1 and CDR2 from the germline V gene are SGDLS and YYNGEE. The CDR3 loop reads CASSVETATEAFF. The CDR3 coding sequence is TGTGCCAGCAGCGTAGAAACAGCCACTGAAGCTTTCTTT.

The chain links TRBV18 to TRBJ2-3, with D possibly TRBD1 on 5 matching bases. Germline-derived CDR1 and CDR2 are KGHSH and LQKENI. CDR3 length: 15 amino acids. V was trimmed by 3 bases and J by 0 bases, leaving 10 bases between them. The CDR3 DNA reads TGTGCCAGCTCACCCTCGACAGCGAGCACAGATACGCAGTATTTT. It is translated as CASSPSTASTDTQYF.

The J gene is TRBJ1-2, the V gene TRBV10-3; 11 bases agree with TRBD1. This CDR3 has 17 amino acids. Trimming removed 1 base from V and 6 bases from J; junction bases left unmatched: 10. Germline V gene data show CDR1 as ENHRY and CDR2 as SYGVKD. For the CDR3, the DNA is TGTGCCATCAGTGAGTTCTGGACCGGGACAGGGGGAAATGGCTACACCTTC. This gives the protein CAISEFWTGTGGNGYTF.

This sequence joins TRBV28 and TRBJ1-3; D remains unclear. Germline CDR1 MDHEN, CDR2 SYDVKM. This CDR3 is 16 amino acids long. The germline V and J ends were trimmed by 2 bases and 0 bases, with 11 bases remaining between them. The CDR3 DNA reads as TGTGCCAGCAGTTTAGCACAACAGAGCTCTGGAAACACCATATATTTT. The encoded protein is CASSLAQQSSGNTIYF.

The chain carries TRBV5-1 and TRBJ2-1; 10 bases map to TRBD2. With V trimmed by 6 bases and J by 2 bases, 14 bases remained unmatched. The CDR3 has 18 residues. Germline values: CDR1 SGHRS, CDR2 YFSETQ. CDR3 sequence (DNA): TGCGCCAGCACAGTCAGAGCGGGAGGGCCAAAAACCTACAATGAGCAGTTCTTC. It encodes CASTVRAGGPKTYNEQFF.